Listed below are T cell receptor beta chains from one sample, sequenced in a study of T cells in Graves' hyperthyroidism and ophthalmopathy. MiXCR, run by TCRdb on the multiplex PCR reads, gives a single entry per CDR3 protein. This sample yields about 410,000 distinct CDR3 sequences, of which about 15% are seen a single time; 13% belongs to the top ten. Sequenced material: blood. Source of these receptors: a man younger than 35 with Graves' ophthalmopathy. CDR3s include the opening cysteine and the closing phenylalanine or tryptophan. A D gene is named only where the DNA matches it firmly. The size field is filled for only some rows; it gives once, few, many or a size class.

>few|TRBV15|TRBJ1-4|.
CATSPERRAPSEKLFF
TGTGCCACCAGCCCCGAGAGGAGGGCGCCGAGTGAAAAACTGTTTTTT
>many|TRBV6-1|TRBJ2-1|.
CASSSIPYNEQFF
TGTGCCAGCAGCTCCATCCCTTATAATGAGCAGTTCTTC
>few|TRBV6-1|TRBJ2-1|.
CASSYPDSYRDNEQFF
TGTGCCAGCAGTTATCCAGATTCTTACAGAGACAATGAGCAGTTCTTC
>many|TRBV6-2/TRBV6-3|TRBJ2-1|TRBD2
CASSYYRTSNEQFF
TGTGCCAGCAGTTACTATCGGACTAGCAATGAGCAGTTCTTC
>many|TRBV7-9|TRBJ1-6|TRBD1
CASSRQDRGSPLHF
TGTGCCAGCAGCAGACAGGACAGGGGGTCACCCCTCCACTTT
>many|TRBV20-1|TRBJ1-5|.
CSARLGGNQPQHF
TGCAGTGCTAGGTTGGGGGGCAATCAGCCCCAGCATTTT
>once|TRBV5-1|TRBJ2-3|TRBD1
CASGSGTGGTDTQYF
TGCGCCAGCGGCTCCGGGACAGGGGGCACAGATACGCAGTATTTT
>.|TRBV6-5|TRBJ1-6|.
CASSYPYGGGSSPLHF
TGTGCCAGCAGTTACCCCTATGGGGGAGGCTCGTCACCCCTCCACTTT
>.|TRBV11-2|TRBJ2-1|TRBD1
CASSHGTGANEQFF
TGTGCCAGCAGTCACGGGACAGGGGCCAATGAGCAGTTCTTC
>few|TRBV15|TRBJ2-5|.
CATSTTKGQGGETQYF
TGTGCCACCAGCACGACAAAAGGACAGGGAGGGGAGACCCAGTACTTC
>many|TRBV5-1|TRBJ2-3|.
CASSWSGVPDTQYF
TGCGCCAGCAGCTGGTCAGGGGTCCCAGATACGCAGTATTTT
>many|TRBV6-2/TRBV6-3|TRBJ2-7|.
CASSYSSRVEQYF
TGTGCCAGCAGTTACTCGAGCCGGGTCGAGCAGTACTTC
>many|TRBV5-1|TRBJ2-7|TRBD1
CASRTGQGARGFEQYF
TGCGCCAGCAGGACGGGACAGGGGGCGCGGGGATTCGAGCAGTACTTC
>few|TRBV6-1|TRBJ1-5|.
CASRRGRGSVGFQPQHF
TGTGCCAGCAGACGGGGCAGGGGCTCCGTCGGTTTTCAGCCCCAGCATTTT
>few|TRBV10-2|TRBJ2-5|TRBD2
CASSGAAGAGPETQYF
TGCGCCAGCAGTGGAGCGGCGGGAGCTGGTCCAGAGACCCAGTACTTC
>few|TRBV12-3/TRBV12-4|TRBJ2-1|TRBD2
CASSNTPTSPSTGTYNEQFF
TGTGCCAGCTCAAACACCCCGACTAGCCCGTCGACCGGCACCTACAATGAGCAGTTCTTC
>many|TRBV5-1|TRBJ2-5|.
CASSLGRGQQETQYF
TGCGCCAGCAGCTTGGGCCGGGGGCAACAAGAGACCCAGTACTTC
>many|TRBV3-1|TRBJ2-2|.
CASSQGGPAGTGELFF
TGTGCCAGCAGCCAAGGGGGACCCGCGGGCACCGGGGAGCTGTTTTTT
>many|TRBV6-1|TRBJ1-5|.
CASTTTYVEAGQPQHF
TGTGCCAGCACCACAACCTACGTGGAGGCGGGTCAGCCCCAGCATTTT
>.|TRBV5-1|TRBJ2-3|.
CASSSGTQEDTQYF
TGCGCCAGCAGCTCTGGGACCCAGGAAGATACGCAGTATTTT
>.|TRBV30|TRBJ1-5|.
CAWSVPQDTPNGPQHF
TGTGCCTGGAGTGTACCGCAGGACACTCCCAATGGGCCCCAGCATTTT
>many|TRBV27|TRBJ1-2|TRBD1
CASSSGGDGYTF
TGTGCCAGCAGCTCAGGGGGGGATGGCTACACCTTC
>many|TRBV18|TRBJ1-2|.
CASSPPGIGTNYGYTF
TGTGCCAGCTCACCACCAGGAATCGGAACCAACTATGGCTACACCTTC
>many|TRBV3-1|TRBJ2-1|.
CASSLQPGGSYNEQFF
TGTGCCAGCAGCCTCCAACCCGGGGGCTCCTACAATGAGCAGTTCTTC
>many|TRBV20-1|TRBJ2-3|TRBD2
CSARVGGEGFARDTQYF
TGCAGTGCTAGAGTGGGCGGGGAGGGGTTTGCCAGAGATACGCAGTATTTT
>many|TRBV28|TRBJ2-1|TRBD2
CASSLALPLTSGRANEQFF
TGTGCCAGCAGTTTAGCCCTCCCTCTGACTAGCGGGAGAGCGAATGAGCAGTTCTTC
>many|TRBV20-1|TRBJ2-7|.
CSARDLTLDSYEQYF
TGCAGTGCTAGAGATTTGACTCTCGACTCCTACGAGCAGTACTTC
>.|TRBV4-1|TRBJ2-5|TRBD1
CASSQTTGGGETQYF
TGCGCCAGCAGCCAGACTACAGGGGGCGGAGAGACCCAGTACTTC
>.|TRBV7-2|TRBJ1-2|.
CASSSPRETGYGYTF
TGTGCCAGCAGCTCCCCGAGGGAAACAGGCTATGGCTACACCTTC
>few|TRBV6-5|TRBJ2-6|.
CASSYPSGGALSSGANVLTF
TGTGCCAGCAGTTACCCATCTGGCGGAGCCTTAAGCTCTGGGGCCAACGTCCTGACTTTC
>few|TRBV19|TRBJ2-6|.
CASSIILPYSGANVLTF
TGTGCCAGTAGTATAATCCTCCCGTACTCTGGGGCCAACGTCCTGACTTTC
>.|TRBV6-1|TRBJ1-5|TRBD1
CASETGGLGPQHF
TGTGCCAGCGAGACAGGGGGCCTGGGGCCCCAGCATTTT
>many|TRBV2|TRBJ2-7|.
CASSEANRYEQYF
TGTGCCAGCAGTGAAGCAAATAGGTACGAGCAGTACTTC
>many|TRBV2|TRBJ1-1|.
CASSEGEISGEAFF
TGTGCCAGCAGTGAGGGGGAGATATCGGGTGAAGCTTTCTTT
>many|TRBV18|TRBJ1-2|.
CASSPLPGEGYTF
TGTGCCAGCTCACCCTTGCCCGGAGAGGGCTACACCTTC
>many|TRBV11-2|TRBJ2-1|.
CASTIHSYNEQFF
TGTGCCAGCACAATCCATAGTTACAATGAGCAGTTCTTC
>many|TRBV10-2|TRBJ1-5|.
CASSEQGNQPQHF
TGCGCCAGCAGTGAGCAGGGAAATCAGCCCCAGCATTTT
>many|TRBV6-2/TRBV6-3|TRBJ1-5|TRBD1
CASWDRGVYQPQHF
TGTGCCAGCTGGGACAGGGGAGTCTATCAGCCCCAGCATTTT
>.|TRBV9|TRBJ2-1|TRBD1
CASSTRPPRSGQAPSSYNEQFF
TGTGCCAGCAGCACACGCCCCCCTCGATCAGGACAGGCCCCTAGCTCCTACAATGAGCAGTTCTTC
>.|TRBV24-1|TRBJ2-2|.
CATSEGASTGELFF
TGTGCCACCAGTGAGGGGGCCAGCACCGGGGAGCTGTTTTTT
>few|TRBV5-1|TRBJ2-3|TRBD1
CASAGQGPDTQYF
TGCGCCAGCGCAGGACAGGGCCCAGATACGCAGTATTTT
>many|TRBV11-2|TRBJ1-1|.
CASSLARDYDFF
TGTGCCAGCAGCTTAGCCAGAGATTATGATTTCTTT
>.|TRBV9|TRBJ2-1|.
CASSVEGKSYNEQFF
TGTGCCAGCAGCGTAGAGGGTAAAAGTTACAATGAGCAGTTCTTC
>many|TRBV9|TRBJ2-3|TRBD2
CASSVDSGGYSDTQYF
TGTGCCAGCAGCGTAGACAGCGGGGGGTACTCAGATACGCAGTATTTT